This TCR beta chain was sequenced for a study of blood T cell repertoires in COVID-19 (dated by TCRdb to about 2020). For context, the study as a whole: Samples covering the acute and convalescent phases of COVID-19 were provided by collaborators in the United States, Italy and Spain. The material from the prospective study consisted of cDNA or gDNA derived from T cells, B-cell-depleted T cells, or PBMCs. Deeply sampled blood TCRbeta repertoires from subjects exposed to, actively infected with, or recovered from COVID-19 were included in the dataset. The repertoires were released in a freely available public database meant as a resource for research on the immune response to SARS-CoV-2. The samples were drawn from two sources: the first 160 participants of the ongoing ImmuneRACE study, and 1,254 subjects contributed by 6 global collaborators. Nearly every sample came with metadata listing a de-identified subject ID, COVID-19 status, age in years and sex. Where available, HLA class I and class II types were obtained from metadata supplied by the sample provider rather than from assay-based typing. Results and caveats for the whole study, not just this receptor: The amount of clinical and demographic metadata varied by source and participant and was provided uncurated.

With respect to this clone: Its target antigen remains unknown. No per-base quality is available; no much larger clone lies one base away.

TCRbeta CDR3 regions were amplified from genomic DNA by means of the immunoSEQ Assay, a bias-controlled multiplex PCR. Per the source publication's procedure: The number of nucleated cells in each sample was estimated by amplification of reference gene primers within the assay. To quantify the absolute abundance of each unique TCRbeta CDR3 rearrangement, sequence reads were collapsed and filtered. For each sample, productive Simpson clonality was calculated as the square root of Simpson's diversity index across productive rearrangements. The immuneACCESS repertoire file appears here via TCRdb, limited to in-frame rearrangements. These files lack a portion of the clones; in checked studies, under half of the deficit traces to unresolved V genes, and the cause of the others is not known. V and J calls and clone size follow that table, whereas D and trimming were derived from the DNA. The sample table contains some 110,000 clones; only one count was recorded for around 86% of them. The ten largest account for about 4.5% of the sample.

Taken from the germline V gene, the CDR1 and CDR2 loops are SGHVS and FNYEAQ. Reading from cysteine to phenylalanine, the CDR3 counts 15 amino acids. This entry keeps only the CDR3 DNA: 45 bases, framed from base 1. Trimmed from V: 5 bases; trimmed from J: 5 bases; junction bases lacking a gene match: 7. Whole blood was collected in K2EDTA tubes by collaborating institutions according to the institutions' own protocols. Collaborator samples were shipped for TCRbeta analysis as frozen whole blood, isolated PBMCs, or DNA extracted from either sample type. This receptor was taken from a man aged 35-49 years with acute or convalescent COVID-19. Recombination joined TRBV7-6 with TRBJ1-5; 9 central bases correspond to TRBD1. Source material: peripheral blood. The CDR3 reads CASSATGGSYQPQHF. DNA sequence: TGTGCCAGCAGCGCAACAGGGGGCTCCTATCAGCCCCAGCATTTT.